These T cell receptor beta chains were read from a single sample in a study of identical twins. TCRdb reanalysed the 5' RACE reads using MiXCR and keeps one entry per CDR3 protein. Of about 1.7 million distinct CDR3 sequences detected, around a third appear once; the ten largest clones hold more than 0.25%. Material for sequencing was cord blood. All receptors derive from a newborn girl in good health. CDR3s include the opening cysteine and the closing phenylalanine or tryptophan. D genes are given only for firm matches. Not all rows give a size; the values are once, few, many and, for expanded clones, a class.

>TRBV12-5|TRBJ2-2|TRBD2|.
CASGLAGLAGGLTGELFF
TGTGCTAGTGGTTTGGCTGGACTAGCGGGAGGACTTACCGGGGAGCTGTTTTTT
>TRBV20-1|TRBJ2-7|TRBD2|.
CSASPEGLAGNVVQYF
TGCAGTGCTAGCCCGGAGGGACTAGCGGGAAACGTGGTTCAGTACTTC
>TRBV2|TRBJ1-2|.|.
CASGGATPNYGYTF
TGTGCCAGCGGGGGGGCAACCCCTAACTATGGCTACACCTTC
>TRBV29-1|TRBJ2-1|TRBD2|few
CSVEGPSGSYNEQFF
TGCAGCGTTGAAGGTCCTAGCGGTTCCTACAATGAGCAGTTCTTC
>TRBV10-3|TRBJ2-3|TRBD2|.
CAISPGTSGGRGYKVDTQYF
TGTGCCATCAGCCCCGGGACTAGCGGGGGCCGCGGGTACAAGGTAGATACGCAGTATTTT
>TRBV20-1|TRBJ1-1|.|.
CSAKGQLNTEAFF
TGCAGTGCTAAGGGACAACTGAACACTGAAGCTTTCTTT
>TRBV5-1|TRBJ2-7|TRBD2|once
CASSVSITSGRGLTYEQYF
TGCGCCAGCAGCGTGTCTATAACTAGCGGGAGAGGTCTCACCTACGAGCAGTACTTC
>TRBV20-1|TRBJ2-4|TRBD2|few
CSASASGRTKNIQYF
TGCAGTGCTAGTGCTAGCGGGAGGACCAAAAACATTCAGTACTTC
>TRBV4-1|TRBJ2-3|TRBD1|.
CASSGRDRKRADTQYF
TGCGCCAGCAGCGGCCGGGACAGGAAGAGAGCGGATACGCAGTATTTT
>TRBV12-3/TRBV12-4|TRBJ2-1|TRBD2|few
CASRPLAGGINEQFF
TGTGCCAGCAGGCCCCTAGCGGGGGGAATCAATGAGCAGTTCTTC
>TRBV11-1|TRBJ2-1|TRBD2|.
CASSLTGTSTYNEQFF
TGTGCCAGCAGCTTGACCGGGACTAGTACCTACAATGAGCAGTTCTTC
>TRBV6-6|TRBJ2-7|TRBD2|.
CASSNLAGITYEQYF
TGTGCCAGCAGTAATCTAGCGGGAATCACCTACGAGCAGTACTTC
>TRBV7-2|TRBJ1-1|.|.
CASSLHGVPNTEAFF
TGTGCCAGCAGCTTACATGGGGTGCCGAACACTGAAGCTTTCTTT
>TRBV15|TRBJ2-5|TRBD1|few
CATSRDTRQGKTQYF
TGTGCCACCAGCAGAGATACCAGACAGGGAAAGACCCAGTACTTC
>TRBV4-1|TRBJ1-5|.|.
CASSQAAREHQPQHF
TGCGCCAGCAGCCAAGCAGCGAGGGAGCATCAGCCCCAGCATTTT
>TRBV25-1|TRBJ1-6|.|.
CASRAAELSSYNSPLHF
TGTGCCAGCAGGGCCGCCGAACTGAGCTCCTATAATTCACCCCTCCACTTT